The TCR beta chain described here comes from a study of blood T cell repertoires in COVID-19. About the study: PBMCs, B-cell-depleted T cells, or T cells provided the cDNA or gDNA that made up the material.

In the study's own analysis: Cell counts per sample came from amplifying reference gene primers. Profiling relied on immunoSEQ multiplex PCR, and the TCRdb table lists in-frame clones only, not all of them. D and trimming come from the DNA, and the V and J calls and clone size come from that table. Of around 250,000 clones listed, over 80% were seen once; the top ten hold more than 1.5%. This TCR derives from a woman between 35 and 50 years old who had recovered from COVID-19. Input material: peripheral blood.

The CDR3 DNA reads TGTGCCAGCACCCCAACAGGGTATCATGGCTACACCTTC. Translation gives CASTPTGYHGYTF. This chain uses TRBV12-3 or TRBV12-4 with TRBJ1-2; a weak D match, TRBD1 (6 bases). CDR3 length: 13 amino acids. The V gene lost 7 bases and the J gene lost 6 bases, with 15 bases spanning the gap.